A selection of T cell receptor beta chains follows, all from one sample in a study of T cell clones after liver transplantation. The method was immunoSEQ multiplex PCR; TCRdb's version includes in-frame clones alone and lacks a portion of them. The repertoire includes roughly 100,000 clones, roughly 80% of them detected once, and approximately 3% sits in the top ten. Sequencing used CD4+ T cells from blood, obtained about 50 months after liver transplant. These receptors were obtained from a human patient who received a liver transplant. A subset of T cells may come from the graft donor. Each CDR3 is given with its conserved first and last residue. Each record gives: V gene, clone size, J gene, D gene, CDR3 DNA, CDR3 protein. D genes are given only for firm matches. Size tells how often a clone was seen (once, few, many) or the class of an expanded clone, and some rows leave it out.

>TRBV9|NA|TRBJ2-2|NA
TGTGCCAGCAGCGTAGCCCAGGGTCGTGTGTCTTCGCACACCGGGGAGCTGTTTTTT
CASSVAQGRVSSHTGELFF
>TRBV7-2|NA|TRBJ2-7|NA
TGTGCCAGCAGCTTCAAGGACGGAGCCTACGAGCAGTACTTC
CASSFKDGAYEQYF
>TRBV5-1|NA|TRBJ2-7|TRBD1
TGCGCCAGCAGCTACACATATCCAGGGGGCGCTGGGAACTACGAGCAGTACTTC
CASSYTYPGGAGNYEQYF
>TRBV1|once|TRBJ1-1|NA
TGCACCAGCAGCCAGGTGGTTTATAAGGCCTTGAACACTGAAGCTTTCTTT
CTSSQVVYKALNTEAFF
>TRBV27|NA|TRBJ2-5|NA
TGTGCCAGCAGTTTATCGCTGGGACCCAGGGAGACCCAGTACTTC
CASSLSLGPRETQYF
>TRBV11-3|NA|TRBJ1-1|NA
TGTGCCAGCAGCTTAAACCTGAACACTGAAGCTTTCTTT
CASSLNLNTEAFF
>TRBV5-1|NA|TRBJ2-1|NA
TGCGCCAGCAGCTTAGGACCGGGAGTCAATGAGCAGTTCTTC
CASSLGPGVNEQFF
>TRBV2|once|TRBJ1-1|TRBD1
TGTGCCAGCAGTGGACAGGGTGGGGACACTGAAGCTTTCTTT
CASSGQGGDTEAFF
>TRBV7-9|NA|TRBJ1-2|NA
TGTGCCAGCACCCAGGACAGAATTAACTATGGCTACACCTTC
CASTQDRINYGYTF
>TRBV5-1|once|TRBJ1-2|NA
TGCGCCAGCAGCTTGGCCGGGCAGGGAACCTATGGCTACACCTTC
CASSLAGQGTYGYTF
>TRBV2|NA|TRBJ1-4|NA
TGTGCCAGCAGTGAACAGACCGGGGGTGGTGAAAAACTGTTTTTT
CASSEQTGGGEKLFF
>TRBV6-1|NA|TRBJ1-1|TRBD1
TGTGCCAGCAGTCGGCCGGGACAGGGGGCATCTGAAGCTTTCTTT
CASSRPGQGASEAFF
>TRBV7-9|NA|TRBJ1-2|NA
TGTGCCAGCAGCTTCTCGTCAGGGAGCTATGGCTACACCTTC
CASSFSSGSYGYTF
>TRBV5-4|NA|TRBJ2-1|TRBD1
TGTGCCAGCAGCGCCCGGGACAGGGTGACTGAGCAGTTCTTC
CASSARDRVTEQFF
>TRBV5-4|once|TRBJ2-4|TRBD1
TGTGCCAGCAGCTTGGAGGGACAGGGTGTAAACATTCAGTACTTC
CASSLEGQGVNIQYF
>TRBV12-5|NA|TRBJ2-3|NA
TGTGCTAGTGGTTTGGTACTTATCGATACCGATACGCAGTATTTT
CASGLVLIDTDTQYF